A single sample gave rise to the 11 T cell receptor beta chains below, sequenced in a study of blood T cell repertoires in COVID-19. The table came from immunoSEQ multiplex PCR; TCRdb's copy has only in-frame clones and leaves some out. The sample consists of over 40,000 clones, 80% to 90% of them appearing once. Sequencing was performed on peripheral blood. The receptors were sampled from a human donor in a cohort sampled during active COVID-19.

V is TRBV30 and J is TRBJ1-3, with D perhaps matching TRBD1 (6 bases). Germline CDR1 GTSNPN, CDR2 SVGIG (reference sequence). The CDR3 is 13 residues long. V was shortened by 7 bases and J by 0 bases, with 10 bases between the two germline ends. The CDR3: CALDSRSGNTIYF. The DNA for the CDR3 is TGTGCCTTGGACAGCCGCTCTGGAAACACCATATATTTT.

This clone occurred a few times. The chain has TRBV19 and TRBJ2-1, with TRBD2 identical over 9 bases. This CDR3 is 18 amino acids long. V was clipped by 3 bases and J by 5 bases; unmatched bases: 14. In germline, CDR1 is LNHDA, CDR2 SQIVND (reference sequence). In DNA form, the CDR3 reads TGTGCCAGTAGTATGGGTGTTGGCGGGAGGGCAGTAAACAATGAGCAGTTCTTC. This codes for CASSMGVGGRAVNNEQFF.

V gene TRBV11-2 combines with J gene TRBJ2-2; tentative D call: TRBD2 (5 bases). The CDR3 extends over 16 amino acids. The germline gives CDR1 SGHAT, CDR2 FQNNGV. V was cut by 0 bases and J by 4 bases, with 12 bases left in between. The CDR3 sequence: CASSLEASRLTGELFF. CDR3 in DNA: TGTGCCAGCAGCTTAGAAGCTAGCAGACTCACCGGGGAGCTGTTTTTT.

The chain is built from TRBV27 and TRBJ2-1; perhaps TRBD1 as D (6 bases). This CDR3 comprises 17 residues. Germline-derived CDR1 and CDR2 are MNHEY and SMNVEV (reference sequence). V lost 6 bases and J lost 4, with 22 bases in between. The CDR3 loop reads CASRPTTGKGPYNEQFF. The CDR3 DNA reads as TGTGCCAGCAGACCAACCACAGGGAAGGGACCTTACAATGAGCAGTTCTTC.

The chain carries TRBV6-5 and TRBJ2-3, with D possibly being TRBD2 (5 bases). This CDR3 is built from 15 residues. Germline V gene lookup returns CDR1 MNHEY and CDR2 SVGAGI. V lost 8 bases, J lost 3 bases, and 18 bases lay in between. CDR3 sequence (DNA): TGTGCCAGCTGCCGGGTTCAACCGGGGACAGATACGCAGTATTTT. Encoded protein: CASCRVQPGTDTQYF.

This clone was seen a single time. The chain uses TRBV28 and TRBJ2-1; the match to TRBD1 covers 9 bases. The germline gives CDR1 MDHEN, CDR2 SYDVKM. V lost 5 bases and J lost 4; bases outside the gene matches: 6. The CDR3 loop spans 15 amino acids. CDR3 residues: CASSIRDRVYNEQFF. The CDR3, as DNA: TGTGCCAGCAGTATTAGGGACAGGGTTTACAATGAGCAGTTCTTC.

This clone was picked up a small number of times. The CDR3 protein is CATTDQGTDTQYF. CDR3 DNA: TGTGCCACCACAGACCAGGGGACAGATACGCAGTATTTT. This chain links TRBV19 with TRBJ2-3; maybe TRBD1 (6 bases). Germline V gene sequence: CDR1 LNHDA, CDR2 SQIVND (reference sequence). V was trimmed by 10 bases and J by 3 bases, leaving 14 bases between them. The CDR3 runs 13 residues.

The chain recombines TRBV24-1 with TRBJ2-1; 8 bases agree with TRBD2. The CDR3 is 13 amino acids. Germline lookup yields CDR1 KGHDR and CDR2 SFDVKD. V was pared by 10 bases and J by 4 bases, with 5 bases of the junction left unmatched. CDR3 sequence: CATSGKTYNEQFF. The CDR3, as DNA: TGTGCCACTAGCGGGAAGACGTACAATGAGCAGTTCTTC.

The genes are TRBV10-3 and TRBJ2-5; TRBD2 aligns across 10 bases. CDR1 ENHRY and CDR2 SYGVKD come from the germline V gene. CDR3 size: 16 residues. V was pared by 1 base and J by 4 bases, with 6 bases of the junction left unmatched. CDR3 sequence reads: CAISEFPSGSGETQYF. The CDR3 DNA reads TGTGCCATCAGTGAGTTCCCTAGCGGGAGTGGAGAGACCCAGTACTTC.

The chain combines TRBV29-1 with TRBJ2-5, with 7 positions matching TRBD1. Germline V CDR1 and CDR2: SQVTM, ANQGSEA. The CDR3 has 16 residues. Trimming at V came to 1 base and at J to 5 bases, leaving 13 bases not matched to a gene. CDR3 in DNA: TGCAGCGTTGAAGGCGTCACAGGGGTAGGATTGGAGACCCAGTACTTC. This gives the protein CSVEGVTGVGLETQYF.

This clone occurred a few times. The J gene is TRBJ2-7, the V gene TRBV28, with TRBD1 matching 7 bases. The germline gives CDR1 MDHEN, CDR2 SYDVKM. Trimming cost V 8 bases and J 3 bases; bases outside gene matches: 10. The CDR3 contains 14 residues. The chain's CDR3 is CASGPGTAYYEQYF. The CDR3 DNA reads as TGTGCCAGCGGTCCCGGGACAGCTTACTACGAGCAGTACTTC.